This T cell receptor beta chain was sequenced in a study of human T cells and chemical hapten exposure. TCRdb reprocessed the RACE reads via MiXCR and lists one record per CDR3 protein. Among around 300,000 distinct CDR3 sequences listed, around 5.5% were seen once. Looked up from germline, CDR1 is LGHNT and CDR2 is FRNRAP. Trimming removed 5 bases from V and 5 bases from J, with 19 bases in between. The CDR3 spans 17 residues. The time point here: pre-sensitization, week 0. Described treatment: therapeutic diphenylcyclopropenone sensitization with weekly scalp DPC. Phlebotomy was performed prior to application of every patch test.

The chain combines TRBV12-5 with TRBJ2-6, with D perhaps being TRBD1 or TRBD2 (6 bases each). The clonotype comes from a young woman with alopecia areata. Some clones in this sample may be carry-over from other donors' samples. The sample consisted of whole blood, taken in connection with sensitization to the hapten diphenylcyclopropenone (DPC). Here the CDR3 reads CASGPRGQGDRANVLTF. DNA of the CDR3: TGTGCTAGTGGTCCTCGGGGGCAAGGAGACAGGGCCAACGTCCTGACTTTC. Drawing the rest from reference TRBV12-5 and TRBJ2-6, the complete variable domain is DARVTQTPRHKVTEMGQEVTMRCQPILGHNTVFWYRQTMMQGLELLAYFRNRAPLDDSGMPKDRFSAEMPDATLATLKIQPSEPRDSAVYFCASGPRGQGDRANVLTFGAGSRLTVL.